This T cell receptor beta chain was observed in a study of blood T cell repertoires in COVID-19. Original methodology: Scientists estimated how many nucleated cells there were by amplifying reference gene primers. Measured with immunoSEQ multiplex PCR; TCRdb has only the in-frame clones, and not every one. The DNA gave D and trimming, while V, J and clone size come from that table. The profile shows 250,000 to 400,000 clones, almost 90% of them singletons. This clonotype was obtained from a woman in her thirties with COVID-19, enrolled during active disease. Sequences were obtained from peripheral blood.

As DNA, the CDR3 is TGTGCCAGCAGCCAAGTTCTGCAGGTCCAAGAGACCCAGTACTTC. Protein sequence: CASSQVLQVQETQYF. The V call is TRBV3-1 (or the pseudogene TRBV3-2), the J call TRBJ2-5; D is unclear. This CDR3 has 15 amino acids. The V gene's germline CDR1 is LGHDT and CDR2 YNNKEL (reference sequence). The ends were cut back, 1 base at V and 1 base at J, with 10 bases in the middle.